A selection of T cell receptor beta chains follows, all from one sample in a study of patients and donors after allogeneic stem cell transplantation. TCRdb reprocessed the RT-PCR reads via MiXCR and lists one record per CDR3 protein. The sample shows some 960,000 distinct CDR3 sequences, approximately 18% of them seen only once. Sequenced: blood, either unsorted or a sorted T cell fraction (not recorded which). Receptors originate from a human donor who was either an allogeneic HSCT recipient or a stem cell or donor lymphocyte infusion donor (not recorded which). It is not recorded whose cells these are; they may come from a transplant donor. The CDR3 runs from the conserved cysteine through the conserved F or W. Each record gives: clone size, V gene, D gene, J gene, CDR3 protein, CDR3 DNA. A D gene is named only where the DNA matches it firmly. Clone size is given for some rows only: seen once, a few or many times, or a class if the clone is expanded.

clone size: NA; V gene: TRBV4-3; D gene: NA; J gene: TRBJ2-3; CDR3 protein: CASSFREGGTDTQYF; CDR3 DNA: TGCGCCAGCAGCTTCCGTGAGGGCGGGACAGATACGCAGTATTTT
clone size: NA; V gene: TRBV29-1; D gene: TRBD1; J gene: TRBJ2-2; CDR3 protein: CSVAKGQGAFGELFF; CDR3 DNA: TGCAGCGTTGCAAAGGGGCAGGGGGCGTTCGGGGAGCTGTTTTTT
clone size: many; V gene: TRBV6-2/TRBV6-3; D gene: NA; J gene: TRBJ1-1; CDR3 protein: CASGDQYTEAFF; CDR3 DNA: TGTGCCAGCGGCGATCAGTACACTGAAGCTTTCTTT
clone size: NA; V gene: TRBV27; D gene: TRBD1; J gene: TRBJ2-7; CDR3 protein: CASSRQTGYYEQYF; CDR3 DNA: TGTGCCAGCAGTCGACAGACAGGGTATTACGAGCAGTACTTC
clone size: NA; V gene: TRBV6-1; D gene: TRBD2; J gene: TRBJ2-1; CDR3 protein: CASRTGAGGRDNEQFF; CDR3 DNA: TGTGCCAGCAGAACGGGAGCGGGGGGCCGGGACAATGAGCAGTTCTTC
clone size: NA; V gene: TRBV11-2; D gene: NA; J gene: TRBJ2-7; CDR3 protein: CASARLNYQQYF; CDR3 DNA: TGTGCCAGCGCCCGGTTAAATTACCAGCAGTACTTC
clone size: few; V gene: TRBV9; D gene: NA; J gene: TRBJ2-2; CDR3 protein: CASSLGTSSIGELFF; CDR3 DNA: TGTGCCAGCAGCCTCGGGACTTCCTCGATCGGGGAGCTGTTTTTT
clone size: many; V gene: TRBV5-5; D gene: NA; J gene: TRBJ2-7; CDR3 protein: CASSFPGTYEQYF; CDR3 DNA: TGTGCCAGCAGCTTTCCCGGAACCTACGAGCAGTACTTC
clone size: NA; V gene: TRBV27; D gene: NA; J gene: TRBJ1-2; CDR3 protein: CASSLRSDPNYGYTF; CDR3 DNA: TGTGCCAGCAGTTTACGGTCGGACCCGAACTATGGCTACACCTTC
clone size: few; V gene: TRBV28; D gene: NA; J gene: TRBJ2-1; CDR3 protein: CATPSRRGEQFF; CDR3 DNA: TGTGCCACCCCCTCTCGAAGAGGTGAGCAGTTCTTC
clone size: few; V gene: TRBV11-2; D gene: NA; J gene: TRBJ1-1; CDR3 protein: CASSLYGQTEAFF; CDR3 DNA: TGTGCCAGCAGCTTATACGGGCAAACTGAAGCTTTCTTT
clone size: NA; V gene: TRBV6-2/TRBV6-3; D gene: TRBD1; J gene: TRBJ2-6; CDR3 protein: CASSYYGQGARGANVLTF; CDR3 DNA: TGTGCCAGCAGTTACTATGGACAGGGGGCGCGGGGGGCCAACGTCCTGACTTTC
clone size: NA; V gene: TRBV12-3/TRBV12-4; D gene: NA; J gene: TRBJ2-7; CDR3 protein: CASTSRGFEQYF; CDR3 DNA: TGTGCCAGCACCTCCAGGGGTTTCGAGCAGTACTTC
clone size: NA; V gene: TRBV7-8; D gene: NA; J gene: TRBJ2-5; CDR3 protein: CASSSLRGGLWTQYF; CDR3 DNA: TGTGCCAGCAGCTCCCTGAGGGGGGGACTTTGGACCCAGTACTTC
clone size: few; V gene: TRBV27; D gene: NA; J gene: TRBJ1-5; CDR3 protein: CASRPHGIYSNQPQHF; CDR3 DNA: TGTGCCAGCAGACCTCACGGGATTTATAGCAATCAGCCCCAGCATTTT
clone size: NA; V gene: TRBV25-1; D gene: NA; J gene: TRBJ1-5; CDR3 protein: CASRPVWPQHF; CDR3 DNA: TGTGCCAGCCGCCCGGTGTGGCCCCAGCATTTT
clone size: few; V gene: TRBV4-3; D gene: NA; J gene: TRBJ2-3; CDR3 protein: CASSQDMAKADTQYF; CDR3 DNA: TGCGCCAGCAGCCAAGATATGGCCAAAGCGGATACGCAGTATTTT
clone size: NA; V gene: TRBV5-6; D gene: NA; J gene: TRBJ2-6; CDR3 protein: CASTDYGGLSGANVLTF; CDR3 DNA: TGTGCCAGCACCGATTACGGGGGCCTTTCTGGGGCCAACGTCCTGACTTTC
clone size: few; V gene: TRBV6-1; D gene: TRBD2; J gene: TRBJ2-4; CDR3 protein: CASSARLAGGVNIQYF; CDR3 DNA: TGTGCCAGCAGTGCCCGCCTAGCGGGAGGTGTGAACATTCAGTACTTC
clone size: few; V gene: TRBV27; D gene: TRBD1; J gene: TRBJ1-1; CDR3 protein: CASSLDQGAGTEAFF; CDR3 DNA: TGTGCCAGCAGTTTAGATCAGGGGGCAGGAACTGAAGCTTTCTTT
clone size: NA; V gene: TRBV6-1; D gene: TRBD1; J gene: TRBJ1-5; CDR3 protein: CASRREGQGDNQPQHF; CDR3 DNA: TGTGCCAGCAGGAGAGAGGGACAGGGGGACAATCAGCCCCAGCATTTT
clone size: NA; V gene: TRBV7-3; D gene: TRBD2; J gene: TRBJ2-1; CDR3 protein: CASSPKATSGSRNEQFF; CDR3 DNA: TGTGCCAGCAGCCCCAAAGCGACTAGCGGAAGCCGCAATGAGCAGTTCTTC
clone size: NA; V gene: TRBV4-1; D gene: NA; J gene: TRBJ2-7; CDR3 protein: CASSQEGLPGWGEQYF; CDR3 DNA: TGCGCCAGCAGCCAAGAGGGTCTTCCAGGTTGGGGCGAGCAGTACTTC
clone size: few; V gene: TRBV6-2/TRBV6-3; D gene: NA; J gene: TRBJ2-7; CDR3 protein: CASSYTKDGKSSYEQYF; CDR3 DNA: TGTGCCAGCAGTTACACTAAGGACGGGAAGAGCTCCTACGAGCAGTACTTC
clone size: NA; V gene: TRBV27; D gene: NA; J gene: TRBJ1-1; CDR3 protein: CASSLQEYTEAFF; CDR3 DNA: TGTGCCAGCAGTCTACAGGAGTACACTGAAGCTTTCTTT
clone size: few; V gene: TRBV3-1; D gene: TRBD1; J gene: TRBJ1-1; CDR3 protein: CASSQDWGQANTEAFF; CDR3 DNA: TGTGCCAGCAGCCAAGATTGGGGACAGGCGAACACTGAAGCTTTCTTT
clone size: NA; V gene: TRBV4-3; D gene: NA; J gene: TRBJ2-1; CDR3 protein: CASSQPGSPRPNEQFF; CDR3 DNA: TGCGCCAGCAGCCAGCCTGGATCGCCCCGACCCAATGAGCAGTTCTTC
clone size: many; V gene: TRBV5-1; D gene: NA; J gene: TRBJ1-2; CDR3 protein: CASSNRMNYGYTF; CDR3 DNA: TGCGCCAGCAGCAACAGGATGAACTATGGCTACACCTTC
clone size: NA; V gene: TRBV20-1; D gene: TRBD2; J gene: TRBJ2-1; CDR3 protein: CSAPLADFYNEQFF; CDR3 DNA: TGCAGTGCGCCCCTAGCGGACTTTTACAATGAGCAGTTCTTC
clone size: few; V gene: TRBV24-1; D gene: NA; J gene: TRBJ1-1; CDR3 protein: CATSDSRTRGGTEAFF; CDR3 DNA: TGTGCCACCAGTGATTCCCGGACCAGAGGCGGCACTGAAGCTTTCTTT
clone size: NA; V gene: TRBV3-1; D gene: NA; J gene: TRBJ2-1; CDR3 protein: CASSQQSGWDEQFF; CDR3 DNA: TGTGCCAGCAGCCAACAGTCAGGGTGGGATGAGCAGTTCTTC
clone size: NA; V gene: TRBV7-9; D gene: TRBD1; J gene: TRBJ1-2; CDR3 protein: CASSDHGTGSPYGYTF; CDR3 DNA: TGTGCCAGCAGCGATCACGGGACAGGGTCTCCCTATGGCTACACCTTC
clone size: few; V gene: TRBV29-1; D gene: NA; J gene: TRBJ2-3; CDR3 protein: CSVALQVSADTQYF; CDR3 DNA: TGCAGCGTTGCGTTGCAGGTGAGCGCAGATACGCAGTATTTT
clone size: many; V gene: TRBV7-8; D gene: NA; J gene: TRBJ2-3; CDR3 protein: CASSLDRAQYF; CDR3 DNA: TGTGCCAGCAGCTTAGACCGGGCGCAGTATTTT
clone size: once; V gene: TRBV15; D gene: TRBD2; J gene: TRBJ2-3; CDR3 protein: CATSLRRGGGPVGVDTQYF; CDR3 DNA: TGTGCCACCAGCCTACGCCGCGGCGGGGGACCCGTGGGAGTAGATACGCAGTATTTT
clone size: many; V gene: TRBV12-3/TRBV12-4; D gene: NA; J gene: TRBJ1-3; CDR3 protein: CASSLRGNAENTIYF; CDR3 DNA: TGTGCCAGCAGTTTGCGGGGGAACGCAGAGAACACCATATATTTT
clone size: few; V gene: TRBV12-5; D gene: NA; J gene: TRBJ2-7; CDR3 protein: CASGPASTAYYEQYF; CDR3 DNA: TGTGCTAGTGGTCCGGCCTCGACTGCTTACTACGAGCAGTACTTC
clone size: NA; V gene: TRBV4-2; D gene: NA; J gene: TRBJ2-3; CDR3 protein: CASSQGPGTDTQYF; CDR3 DNA: TGTGCCAGCAGCCAAGGCCCCGGCACAGATACGCAGTATTTT
clone size: NA; V gene: TRBV19; D gene: NA; J gene: TRBJ2-3; CDR3 protein: CASMKEGRSTDTQYF; CDR3 DNA: TGTGCCAGTATGAAAGAGGGCCGTAGCACAGATACGCAGTATTTT
clone size: NA; V gene: TRBV28; D gene: NA; J gene: TRBJ2-6; CDR3 protein: CASRRESGANVLTF; CDR3 DNA: TGTGCCAGCAGGAGGGAGTCTGGGGCCAACGTCCTGACTTTC
clone size: few; V gene: TRBV5-4; D gene: TRBD1; J gene: TRBJ1-2; CDR3 protein: CASSLATGQGYGYTF; CDR3 DNA: TGTGCCAGCAGCTTGGCAACTGGACAGGGCTATGGCTACACCTTC
clone size: NA; V gene: TRBV6-5; D gene: NA; J gene: TRBJ1-1; CDR3 protein: CASSYSRLGQRITEAFF; CDR3 DNA: TGTGCCAGCAGTTACTCGAGATTGGGACAAAGGATCACTGAAGCTTTCTTT
clone size: many; V gene: TRBV12-5; D gene: TRBD1; J gene: TRBJ1-2; CDR3 protein: CASGSPHRDSYGYTF; CDR3 DNA: TGTGCTAGTGGTTCGCCTCACCGGGACAGCTATGGCTACACCTTC
clone size: few; V gene: TRBV7-2; D gene: NA; J gene: TRBJ2-2; CDR3 protein: CASSPQTGMAGELFF; CDR3 DNA: TGTGCCAGCAGCCCCCAGACGGGCATGGCCGGGGAGCTGTTTTTT
clone size: NA; V gene: TRBV20-1; D gene: TRBD2; J gene: TRBJ2-3; CDR3 protein: CSANPSGTDTQYF; CDR3 DNA: TGCAGTGCTAATCCTAGCGGGACAGATACGCAGTATTTT
clone size: NA; V gene: TRBV29-1; D gene: NA; J gene: TRBJ2-1; CDR3 protein: CSVEGSRASRMKSSYNEQFF; CDR3 DNA: TGCAGCGTTGAGGGTAGTAGGGCTAGCAGAATGAAAAGCTCCTACAATGAGCAGTTCTTC
clone size: NA; V gene: TRBV7-2; D gene: TRBD2; J gene: TRBJ2-3; CDR3 protein: CASSLTAAGGPTDTQYF; CDR3 DNA: TGTGCCAGCAGCTTAACGGCAGCGGGGGGTCCCACAGATACGCAGTATTTT
clone size: NA; V gene: TRBV7-3; D gene: NA; J gene: TRBJ2-7; CDR3 protein: CASSSQGGGVYEQYF; CDR3 DNA: TGTGCCAGCAGCTCCCAGGGAGGGGGAGTCTACGAGCAGTACTTC
clone size: many; V gene: TRBV9; D gene: NA; J gene: TRBJ2-1; CDR3 protein: CASSVATMGPGEQFF; CDR3 DNA: TGTGCCAGCAGCGTAGCTACTATGGGGCCGGGTGAGCAGTTCTTC
clone size: few; V gene: TRBV29-1; D gene: NA; J gene: TRBJ2-7; CDR3 protein: CTLGRGHQYEQYF; CDR3 DNA: TGCACCCTTGGCCGGGGACACCAATACGAGCAGTACTTC
clone size: NA; V gene: TRBV2; D gene: NA; J gene: TRBJ1-4; CDR3 protein: CASSEARGGEKLFF; CDR3 DNA: TGTGCCAGCAGTGAAGCGCGAGGGGGTGAAAAACTGTTTTTT
clone size: few; V gene: TRBV18; D gene: TRBD1; J gene: TRBJ2-7; CDR3 protein: CASSPDRVSYEQYF; CDR3 DNA: TGTGCCAGCTCACCGGACAGGGTGTCCTACGAGCAGTACTTC
clone size: NA; V gene: TRBV24-1; D gene: NA; J gene: TRBJ2-7; CDR3 protein: CATSDSNYYEQYF; CDR3 DNA: TGTGCCACCAGTGATTCGAATTACTACGAGCAGTACTTC